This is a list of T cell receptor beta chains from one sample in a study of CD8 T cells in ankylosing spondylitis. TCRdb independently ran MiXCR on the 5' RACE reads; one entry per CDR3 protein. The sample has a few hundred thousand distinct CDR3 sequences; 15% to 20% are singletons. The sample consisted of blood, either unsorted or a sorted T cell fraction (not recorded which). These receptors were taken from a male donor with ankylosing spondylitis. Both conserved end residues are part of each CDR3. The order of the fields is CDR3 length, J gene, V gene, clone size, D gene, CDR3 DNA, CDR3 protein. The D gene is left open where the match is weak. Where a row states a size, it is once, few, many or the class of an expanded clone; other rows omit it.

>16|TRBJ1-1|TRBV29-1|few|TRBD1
TGCAGCGTTGAAAGGAGGGACAGGGCTTCGAACACTGAAGCTTTCTTT
CSVERRDRASNTEAFF
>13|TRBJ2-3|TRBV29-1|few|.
TGCAGCGTTGAAGTTCGTTGGGCAGATACGCAGTATTTT
CSVEVRWADTQYF
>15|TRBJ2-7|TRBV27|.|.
TGTGCCAGCAGTCCCCTGTATGCGGGATTAAGCGAGCAGTACTTC
CASSPLYAGLSEQYF
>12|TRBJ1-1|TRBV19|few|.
TGTGCCAGTAGTATCCTGCAGTCTGAAGCTTTCTTT
CASSILQSEAFF
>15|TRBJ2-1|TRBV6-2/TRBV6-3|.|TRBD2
TGTGCCAGCAGTTACGCGGGAGGGGAGTACAATGAGCAGTTCTTC
CASSYAGGEYNEQFF
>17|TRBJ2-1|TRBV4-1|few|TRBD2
TGCGCCAGCAGCCAGGGGACTAGCGGGGGGGCCTACAATGAGCAGTTCTTC
CASSQGTSGGAYNEQFF
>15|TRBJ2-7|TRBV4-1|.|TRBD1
TGCGCCAGCAGCCAAATAAATGGACAGGGCTACGAGCAGTACTTC
CASSQINGQGYEQYF
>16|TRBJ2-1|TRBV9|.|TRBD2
TGTGCCAGCAGCCCCTTGGGACTAGCGGAGCACAATGAGCAGTTCTTC
CASSPLGLAEHNEQFF
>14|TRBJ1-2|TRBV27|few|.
TGTGCCAGCAGTTTCGGGGTTTTTAGCTATGGCTACACCTTC
CASSFGVFSYGYTF
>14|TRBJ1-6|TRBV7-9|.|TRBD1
TGTGCCAGCAGCTTGGGGACAGGGTATTCACCCCTCCACTTT
CASSLGTGYSPLHF
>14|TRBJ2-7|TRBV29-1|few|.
TGCAGCGTTGAAGATCCGGGCAGGGACTACGAGCAGTACTTC
CSVEDPGRDYEQYF
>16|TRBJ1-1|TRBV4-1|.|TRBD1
TGCGCCAGCAGCCACAGAGGGTGGCAGGGGGACACTGAAGCTTTCTTT
CASSHRGWQGDTEAFF
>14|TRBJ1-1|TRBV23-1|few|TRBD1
TGCGCCAGCAGTCCACTACAGGGGGCGTCAGGAGCTTTCTTT
CASSPLQGASGAFF
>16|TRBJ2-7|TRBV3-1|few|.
TGTGCCAGCAGCCCTACCCGGGGACTCCCCTCCTACGAGCAGTACTTC
CASSPTRGLPSYEQYF
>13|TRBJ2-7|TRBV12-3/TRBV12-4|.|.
TGTGCCAGCAGGCCAGGGGCAGCCTACGAGCAGTACTTC
CASRPGAAYEQYF
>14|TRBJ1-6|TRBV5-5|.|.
TGTGCCAGCAGCTTTCCGGACGGATATTCACCCCTCCACTTT
CASSFPDGYSPLHF
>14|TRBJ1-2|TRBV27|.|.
TGTGCCAGCAGTTTAGGGTACGGGAACTATGGCTACACCTTC
CASSLGYGNYGYTF
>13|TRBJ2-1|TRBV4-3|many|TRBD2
TGCGCCAGCAGCCAGGTTAGCGGGAGGGAGCAGTTCTTC
CASSQVSGREQFF
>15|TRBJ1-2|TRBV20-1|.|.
TGCAGTGCTAGAGAATTGGCAGGATCGTACTATGGCTACACCTTC
CSARELAGSYYGYTF
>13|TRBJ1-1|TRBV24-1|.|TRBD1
TGTGCCACCAGTGATCGGGACAGGGTAGGATCTTTCTTT
CATSDRDRVGSFF
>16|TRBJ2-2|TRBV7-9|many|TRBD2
TGTGCCAGCAGCTTATTAGCGGGGACGAACACCGGGGAGCTGTTTTTT
CASSLLAGTNTGELFF
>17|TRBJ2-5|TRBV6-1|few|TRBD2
TGTGCCAGACTCAGCACGCTACCGACTAGCGGTCTAGAGACCCAGTACTTC
CARLSTLPTSGLETQYF
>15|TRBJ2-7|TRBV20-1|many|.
TGCAGTGCTTCACCAACCGGGACGGATTATTACGAGCAGTACTTC
CSASPTGTDYYEQYF
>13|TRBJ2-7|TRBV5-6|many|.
TGTGCCAGCAGCTTGGGGTTAGGGAGTGAGCAGTACTTC
CASSLGLGSEQYF
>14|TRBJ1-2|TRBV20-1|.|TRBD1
TGCAGTGCTAGAGAACTGACAGGGACTTTCGTCTACACCTTC
CSARELTGTFVYTF
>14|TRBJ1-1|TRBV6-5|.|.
TGTGCCAGCAGTTACGGAGTAGTGAACACTGAAGCTTTCTTT
CASSYGVVNTEAFF
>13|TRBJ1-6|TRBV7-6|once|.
TGTGCCAGCAGCTCGGACAGCTATTCACCCCTCCACTTT
CASSSDSYSPLHF
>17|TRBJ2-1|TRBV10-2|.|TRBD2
TGCGCCAGCAGCGTGACTAGCGGGCCTAGCTCCTACAATGAGCAGTTCTTC
CASSVTSGPSSYNEQFF
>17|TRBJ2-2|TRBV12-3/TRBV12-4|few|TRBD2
TGTGCCAGCGGGACTAGCGGGGGGGAAGAGAACACCGGGGAGCTGTCTTTT
CASGTSGGEENTGELSF
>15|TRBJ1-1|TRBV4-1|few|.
TGCGCCAGCAGCCAAGAAAATACCAGGGGCACTGAAGCTTTCTTT
CASSQENTRGTEAFF
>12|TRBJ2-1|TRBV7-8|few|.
TGTGCCAGCAGCTTAGTTGGGGGCGAGCAGTTCTTC
CASSLVGGEQFF
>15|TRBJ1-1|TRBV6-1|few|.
TGTGCCAGCAGGTCCTTTCCCGATAGTTACACTGAAGCTTTCTTT
CASRSFPDSYTEAFF
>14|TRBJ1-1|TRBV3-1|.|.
TGTGCCAGCAGCCGAGGGGCGGGGAACACTGAAGCTTTCTTT
CASSRGAGNTEAFF
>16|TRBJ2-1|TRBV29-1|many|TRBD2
TGCAGCGTTGTCGAAATGTGGGGGGGGACCTACAATGAGCAGTTCTTC
CSVVEMWGGTYNEQFF
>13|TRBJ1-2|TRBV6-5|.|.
TGTGCCAGCAGTTCAGGGGAAAACTATGGCTACACCTTC
CASSSGENYGYTF
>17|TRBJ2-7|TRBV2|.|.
TGTGCCCGCAGCTGGGGGGGGGGCGGGAGTCCCCCCTACGAGCAGTACTTC
CARSWGGGGSPPYEQYF
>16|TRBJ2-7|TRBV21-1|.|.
TGTGCCAGCAGCAAAGATGCAGGGGATAGTCCCTGCGAGCAGTACTTC
CASSKDAGDSPCEQYF
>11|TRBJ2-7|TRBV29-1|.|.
TGCAGCGTTGAGGGTGAGGGCGAGCAGTACTTC
CSVEGEGEQYF
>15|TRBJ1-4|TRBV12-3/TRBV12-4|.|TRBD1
TGTGCCAGCAGTTTAATCGGGACAGGGAATGAAAAACTGTTTTTT
CASSLIGTGNEKLFF
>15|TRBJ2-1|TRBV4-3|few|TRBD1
TGCGCCAGCAGCCAAGAAAGGACAGGGTGGAATGAGCAGTTCTTC
CASSQERTGWNEQFF
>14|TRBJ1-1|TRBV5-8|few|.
TGTGCCAGCAGCCCGCACCCGCGAAGGACTGAAGCTTTCTTT
CASSPHPRRTEAFF
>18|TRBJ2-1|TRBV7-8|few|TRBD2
TGTGCCAGCAGCTTAGCGCCTAGCGGGGGGGTAGAATACAATGAGCAGTTCTTC
CASSLAPSGGVEYNEQFF
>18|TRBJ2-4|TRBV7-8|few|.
TGTGCCAGCAGCTGGGCGGAACACAGCACGCTAGCCAAAAACATTCAGTACTTC
CASSWAEHSTLAKNIQYF
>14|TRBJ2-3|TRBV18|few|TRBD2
TGTGCCAGCTCACCACCGGGACTAGCTGATACGCAGTATTTT
CASSPPGLADTQYF
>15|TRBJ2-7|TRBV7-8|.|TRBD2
TGTGCCAGCAGCTCGGGCGGGGGGGGCTCGTACGAGCAGTACTTC
CASSSGGGGSYEQYF
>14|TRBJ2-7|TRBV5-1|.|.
TGCGCCAGCAGCTCCGGGACCCACCTCTACGAGCAGTACTTC
CASSSGTHLYEQYF
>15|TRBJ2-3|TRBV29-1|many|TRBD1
TGCAGCGTTCATGTGTTGGACAGGGGCCCAGATACGCAGTATTTT
CSVHVLDRGPDTQYF
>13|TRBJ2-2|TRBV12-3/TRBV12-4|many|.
TGTGCCAGCAGCCCCATCCCTTCGGCGGAGCTGTTTTTT
CASSPIPSAELFF
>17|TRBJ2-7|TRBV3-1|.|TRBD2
TGTGCCAGCAGCCAAGGGGATAGCGGGAGGGCCTCGTACGAGCAGTACTTC
CASSQGDSGRASYEQYF
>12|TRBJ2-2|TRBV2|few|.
TGTGCCAGCAGTGACTATTCCGGGGAGCTGTTTTTT
CASSDYSGELFF
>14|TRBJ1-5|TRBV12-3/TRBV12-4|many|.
TGTGCCAGCAGTTTGGGTGATAGCAATCAGCCCCAGCATTTT
CASSLGDSNQPQHF
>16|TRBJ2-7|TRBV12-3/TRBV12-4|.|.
TGTGCCAGCACCTCAAATGGTGGCCCCCTGCTCTACGAGCAGTACTTC
CASTSNGGPLLYEQYF
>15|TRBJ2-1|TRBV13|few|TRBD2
TGTGCCAGCAGTCCAGGGCTAGCGGGGGGCTCGGAACAGTTCTTC
CASSPGLAGGSEQFF
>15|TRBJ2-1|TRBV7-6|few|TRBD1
TGTGCCAGCAGCCGCGACAGGGTCTCCTACAATGAGCAGTTCTTC
CASSRDRVSYNEQFF